This T cell receptor (beta chain) was captured in a study of cytomegalovirus exposure and HLA in healthy donors (dated by TCRdb to 2017 to 2019). Concerning the study at large: In an earlier analysis of around 540 of the donors, 250 to 300 Gb of sequence data and approximately 100 million unique TCR beta sequences from 150 million to 200 million T cells were reported. Approximately 300 gigabases of sequencing data and around 88 million unique TCR sequences made up an early release that covered 640 HLA-typed donors. Of the 398 genotyped donors, roughly 80% were placed in the genetic ancestry cluster associated with self-reported Caucasian donors. The study aimed to test whether signatures of past pathogen exposure could be identified by cataloging public T cell receptors. Using immunosequencing, the study profiled T cell repertoires from 500 to 800 subjects and related those repertoires to cytomegalovirus serostatus. A separate validation cohort of 100 to 150 different subjects was used in addition to the roughly 700-subject first cohort. The study combined high-throughput TCR immunosequencing, statistical association of individual TCRs with disease status, and machine learning to predict cytomegalovirus infection status. In a later analysis, previously published TCR beta repertoires from 600 to 850 donors were re-analyzed and high-resolution HLA genotyping was added so that TCR occurrence patterns could be studied. In the later analysis, no new phenotypic data were used to find candidate immune exposures; instead, reliance was placed on TCR beta sequences and their occurrence across donors. To decide whether each TCR beta V gene segment behaved as functional or pseudogenic, an earlier analysis of 587 of the donors relied on high-throughput TCR beta sequencing. Donor age, sex, ethnicity and CMV serostatus were collected together with the repertoire data. In a later genetic analysis, genome-wide SNP genotypes for about three fifths of the roughly 670 donors were used, and that subset was treated as a discovery cohort. Every repertoire in the discovery cohort had been generated on one and the same sequencing platform. HLA typing covered class I and class II loci at four-digit resolution. The number of typed donors differed by locus: about 620-630 for A, B, C, DRB1 and DQB1; 500 to 550 for DQA1; fewer than 610 for DPA1; and some 430 for DPB1. About five DR-DQ haplotypes were treated as single units for association and clustering because of strong linkage in the cohort. Across 398 genotyped donors of the cohort, an average of approximately 240,000 unique TCR beta nucleotide sequences per donor were sequenced, and approximately 19% of those sequences were non-productive. Overall study results and their limits: When HLA alleles, especially DR and DQ, strongly co-occurred, TCR associations were difficult to assign to individual alleles. In a later analysis, HLA-associated TCR beta chains showed more clonal expansion and lower generation probabilities than non-associated chains that were equally common. The sequencing pipeline was judged likely to have produced a cluster of highly shared sequence variants as a technical artifact. According to a later analysis, parvovirus B19, influenza, CMV and Epstein-Barr virus appeared linked to several top co-occurrence clusters. Presence/absence analyses assumed roughly uniform sequencing depth across donors, an assumption that may not hold. For the cohort, immune exposure information was limited to CMV serostatus. Linkage disequilibrium might explain the correlated functional status among segregating V segments, but an unknown experimental factor could not be ruled out. Because HLA typing was missing for some donors at each locus, association tests included only the typed subset. In an earlier analysis of over 550 of the donors, most TCR beta V segments were observed in productive rearrangements about 87% or about 30% of the time, broadly matching IMGT annotations. The classifier was reported to diagnose cytomegalovirus status with high specificity and sensitivity in both the original cohort and the validation cohort. Because counts were too low, roughly 18 rarely observed V segments, including chromosome 9 orphons, were left out of the earlier analysis of roughly 600 of the donors. In a later genetic analysis, fewer N-insertions in productive TCRs were reported among donors in an Asian-associated ancestry cluster than the roughly 700-donor mean. A few of the identified cytomegalovirus-associated TCR beta chains were confirmed in vitro to be specific for cytomegalovirus antigens. Some IMGT-functional V segments, including TRBV6-2 and TRBV6-3, could not be distinguished by the 87-base-pair reads and were therefore excluded. The study listed 170 or so TCR beta chains as associated with cytomegalovirus. Most TCR sequences were observed very rarely across donors, whereas some public TCRs were present in many individuals. Specific HLA alleles were associated with over 15,000 TCR beta sequences at a false discovery rate of 0.05 in a later analysis. A later analysis found that most CMV-associated TCR beta chains appeared HLA-restricted, with HLA associations seemingly driven largely by CMV exposure. According to a later analysis, TCR association rates differed among HLA loci, with DRB1 alleles showing the most associated TCRs and HLA-C alleles showing the fewest. The authors suggested that the approach could potentially be generalized to other disease states and immunological phenotypes. A further reported finding was that TCR beta sequences accurately predicted the HLA-A and HLA-B alleles for most subjects in the first cohort. V-gene and J-gene trimming of TCR beta chains was associated with a missense DCLRE1C variant in a later genetic analysis, and the association was replicated in an independent cohort. Only TCR beta chains were sequenced in this cohort, and the absence of alpha or paired-chain data limited detectable features.

At the junction V is shortened by 6 bases and J by 6 bases, with 17 bases in between. From the cysteine through the phenylalanine, the CDR3 covers 14 amino acids. Just CDR3 DNA is preserved here, 42 bases in frame from base 1. CDR1 and CDR2 were assigned from the germline V gene as MNHEY and SVGAGI. In the case of this clone: Its antigen target is currently unknown. One base away there is no much larger clone; base qualities are not given.

Library construction relied on the immunoSEQ multiplex PCR assay. For the multiplex PCR, a mixture combining 60 forward primers for TCR Vbeta segments and 13 reverse primers for TCR Jbeta segments was used. The CDR3 region of rearranged TCR beta genes was amplified from genomic DNA with a multiplex PCR assay. On the Illumina HiSeq System, the amplified TCR beta libraries were sequenced as 87-base-pair reads. In the authors' own workflow: Across the roughly 600 repertoires, a later analysis counted 80 million or so unique TCR beta chains, approximately 12 million of which were shared by at least two donors. Raw reads were error-corrected and collapsed into unique sequences with a nearest-neighbor algorithm that merged closely related sequences to remove PCR and sequencing errors. V, D and J gene segments were assigned by aligning CDR3 sequences to IMGT reference sequences. Each retained sequence needed at least a six-nucleotide match to both a V gene segment and a J gene segment. A rearrangement was called productive if the CDR3 had no stop codons and remained in frame with V and J, and every other rearrangement was called non-productive. Following IMGT convention, CDR3 was defined as the stretch from the second conserved V-encoded cysteine to the conserved J-encoded phenylalanine. The earlier analysis of about 570 of the donors excluded any sequence lacking an unambiguous match to a single V gene segment. In an earlier analysis of roughly 500 of the donors, V segments were called functional above 56.7% productive rearrangements and were called segregating when the between-donor standard deviation exceeded 5%. A statistical classification framework was built to diagnose cytomegalovirus status from the catalog of TCR beta chain sequences. A later analysis assigned V and J genes by comparing TCR nucleotide sequences with IMGT/GENE-DB human TR gene sequences. The TCRdist pipeline was used in a later analysis to assign CDR3 sequences and most-parsimonious VDJ recombination scenarios. A later analysis defined each TCR beta chain by its CDR3 amino acid sequence plus V-gene family, and excluded reads lacking a unique V-gene family. To address suspected cross-contamination and a sequencing artifact, a later analysis removed approximately 600 highly shared, low-generation-probability nucleotide sequences. In a later analysis, a clonal expansion index was calculated for each public chain from normalized within-repertoire ranks of inferred template counts. A later analysis computed generation probabilities with a VDJ recombination model fitted to out-of-frame rearrangements, and checked the results against IGoR. In a later analysis, TCR-TCR, TCR-HLA and TCR-CMV co-occurrence was scored with hypergeometric tests, and a repertoire-size bias correction was applied to TCR pairs. A later analysis estimated false discovery rates by permuting HLA or CMV assignments 20 times. In a later analysis, co-occurring TCRs were grouped using DBSCAN, and TCRdist sequence similarity was added for clustering within HLA-allele-positive subsets. For co-occurrence clustering, repertoires with fewer than 30,000 or more than 120,000 public chains were excluded, along with four or five repertoires with anomalous nucleotide sharing. Held by TCRdb, this immuneACCESS table contains in-frame sequences only and omits some clones. Under half of the omission traces to an unresolved V gene where checked; the cause of the rest is unknown. That table gives V, J and clone size, and the DNA gave D and trimming. This sample gives 55,000 to 80,000 clones in total; more than 60% of them show up just once. The top ten constitute roughly a quarter of the sample.

The cohort was made up of about 670 healthy bone marrow donors. Cohort members were all nominally healthy when sampled, although unrecorded immune exposures were likely present. The donor tested CMV seropositive, placing the donor among the roughly 300 seropositive members of the cohort. A peripheral blood sample was provided by each donor, and peripheral blood mononuclear cells were used for TCR beta sequencing. The Qiagen DNeasy Blood Extraction Kit was used to extract genomic DNA from the blood cell samples. The receptor was derived from a middle-aged woman in good health and CMV-seropositive. The material sequenced was PBMCs. Here the chain combines TRBV6-5 and TRBJ1-2; TRBD1 is possibly the D segment (6 matching bases). The CDR3 in this case is CASSFTGPRDGYTF. The bases are TGTGCCAGCAGCTTTACAGGGCCCCGGGATGGCTACACCTTC.